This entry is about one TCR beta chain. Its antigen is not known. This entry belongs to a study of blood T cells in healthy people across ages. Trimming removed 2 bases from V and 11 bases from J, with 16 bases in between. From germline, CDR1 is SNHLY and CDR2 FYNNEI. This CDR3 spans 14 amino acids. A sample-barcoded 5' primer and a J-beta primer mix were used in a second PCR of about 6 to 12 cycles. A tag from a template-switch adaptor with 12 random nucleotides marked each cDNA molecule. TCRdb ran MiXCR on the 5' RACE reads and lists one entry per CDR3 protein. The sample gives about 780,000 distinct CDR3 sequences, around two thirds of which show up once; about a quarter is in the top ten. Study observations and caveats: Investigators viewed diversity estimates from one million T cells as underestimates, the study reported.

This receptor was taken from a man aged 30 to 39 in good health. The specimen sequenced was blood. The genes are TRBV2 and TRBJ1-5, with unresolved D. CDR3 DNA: TGTGCCAGCAGTGAATTGGCATCGCAGGCGGCCCAGCATTTT. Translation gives CASSELASQAAQHF.